The rows below give T cell receptor beta chains drawn from one sample of a study of blood T cell repertoires in COVID-19. Only in-frame clones appear in the TCRdb table, and some are missing; sequencing was by immunoSEQ multiplex PCR. The table lists around 390,000 clones, approximately 87% of them singletons. Sequencing input: PBMCs or T cells enriched from blood (not recorded which). The receptor source for this set is a woman in her forties or fifties who had recovered from COVID-19. Both conserved end residues are part of each CDR3. D genes are given only for firm matches. The listing skips clone size in some rows; elsewhere it reads once, few, many or a size class.

J gene: TRBJ2-1
V gene: TRBV7-3
D gene: TRBD1
clone size: -
CDR3 protein: CASSIGTASYNEQFF
CDR3 DNA: TGTGCCAGCAGTATAGGGACAGCTTCCTACAATGAGCAGTTCTTC

J gene: TRBJ1-6
V gene: TRBV19
D gene: TRBD1
clone size: few
CDR3 protein: CASSSRTGDSPLHF
CDR3 DNA: TGTGCCAGTAGTTCCCGGACAGGCGATTCACCCCTCCACTTT

J gene: TRBJ1-2
V gene: TRBV7-2
D gene: -
clone size: once
CDR3 protein: CASSLAQVDYTF
CDR3 DNA: TGTGCCAGCAGCTTAGCGCAGGTGGATTACACCTTC

J gene: TRBJ1-6
V gene: TRBV4-2
D gene: -
clone size: -
CDR3 protein: CASSQGRGSYNSPLHF
CDR3 DNA: TGTGCCAGCAGCCAGGGGAGGGGCTCCTATAATTCACCCCTCCACTTT

J gene: TRBJ1-6
V gene: TRBV28
D gene: TRBD1
clone size: few
CDR3 protein: CASSEPGQESPLHF
CDR3 DNA: TGTGCCAGCAGTGAACCGGGACAGGAATCACCCCTCCACTTT

J gene: TRBJ1-2
V gene: TRBV14
D gene: -
clone size: -
CDR3 protein: CASSPGLLYGYTF
CDR3 DNA: TGTGCCAGCAGTCCAGGGCTCCTCTATGGCTACACCTTC

J gene: TRBJ2-2
V gene: TRBV20-1
D gene: TRBD2
clone size: -
CDR3 protein: CSASSGGLKPTTGELFF
CDR3 DNA: TGCAGTGCTAGTAGCGGGGGGCTCAAACCCACCACCGGGGAGCTGTTTTTT

J gene: TRBJ2-1
V gene: TRBV5-1
D gene: TRBD2
clone size: -
CDR3 protein: CASREGTSGGRPSYNEQFF
CDR3 DNA: TGCGCCAGCAGGGAAGGGACTAGCGGGGGGCGACCCTCCTACAATGAGCAGTTCTTC

J gene: TRBJ2-5
V gene: TRBV7-9
D gene: -
clone size: -
CDR3 protein: CASSLETQRETQYF
CDR3 DNA: TGTGCCAGCAGCTTAGAGACCCAGAGGGAGACCCAGTACTTC

J gene: TRBJ1-2
V gene: TRBV4-2
D gene: -
clone size: -
CDR3 protein: CASSQDQGIRYGYTF
CDR3 DNA: TGTGCCAGCAGCCAAGACCAGGGGATTCGTTACGGCTACACCTTC

J gene: TRBJ1-2
V gene: TRBV24-1
D gene: -
clone size: -
CDR3 protein: CATSEMDFSGGYTF
CDR3 DNA: TGTGCCACCAGTGAGATGGACTTTTCGGGTGGCTACACCTTC

J gene: TRBJ2-7
V gene: TRBV3-1/TRBV3-2
D gene: TRBD2
clone size: -
CDR3 protein: CASSRAGGPDEQYF
CDR3 DNA: TGTGCCAGCAGCCGAGCGGGGGGCCCCGACGAGCAGTACTTC

J gene: TRBJ1-5
V gene: TRBV28
D gene: -
clone size: -
CDR3 protein: CASSPTGGGQPQHF
CDR3 DNA: TGTGCCAGCAGTCCGACGGGGGGAGGTCAGCCCCAGCATTTT

J gene: TRBJ1-1
V gene: TRBV2
D gene: TRBD1
clone size: -
CDR3 protein: CASLPDRDTEAFF
CDR3 DNA: TGTGCCAGCTTACCGGACAGGGACACTGAAGCTTTCTTT

J gene: TRBJ1-5
V gene: TRBV4-1
D gene: -
clone size: -
CDR3 protein: CASRSGISNQPQHF
CDR3 DNA: TGCGCCAGCCGGTCGGGGATTAGCAATCAGCCCCAGCATTTT

J gene: TRBJ2-1
V gene: TRBV29-1
D gene: TRBD1
clone size: -
CDR3 protein: CSVSDRGISYNEQFF
CDR3 DNA: TGCAGCGTTTCTGACAGGGGGATCTCCTACAATGAGCAGTTCTTC

J gene: TRBJ1-4
V gene: TRBV19
D gene: -
clone size: -
CDR3 protein: CASSPGDATNEKLFF
CDR3 DNA: TGTGCCAGTAGTCCAGGGGATGCAACTAATGAAAAACTGTTTTTT

J gene: TRBJ1-5
V gene: TRBV6-2/TRBV6-3
D gene: -
clone size: -
CDR3 protein: CASSPYLAGGGFSNQPQHF
CDR3 DNA: TGTGCCAGCAGTCCCTACCTCGCCGGGGGGGGCTTTAGCAATCAGCCCCAGCATTTT

J gene: TRBJ1-1
V gene: TRBV3-1/TRBV3-2
D gene: -
clone size: -
CDR3 protein: CASSQGGRFEAFF
CDR3 DNA: TGTGCCAGCAGCCAAGGGGGGAGGTTTGAAGCTTTCTTT

J gene: TRBJ1-2
V gene: TRBV2
D gene: -
clone size: -
CDR3 protein: CASEGRGYGYTF
CDR3 DNA: TGTGCCAGCGAGGGGAGGGGCTATGGCTACACCTTC

J gene: TRBJ2-3
V gene: TRBV28
D gene: -
clone size: -
CDR3 protein: CASRSTSTDTQYF
CDR3 DNA: TGTGCCAGCAGATCTACTTCCACAGATACGCAGTATTTT

J gene: TRBJ2-7
V gene: TRBV11-2
D gene: TRBD1
clone size: -
CDR3 protein: CASSWGTGAYEQYF
CDR3 DNA: TGTGCCAGCAGCTGGGGGACAGGGGCCTACGAGCAGTACTTC

J gene: TRBJ1-4
V gene: TRBV29-1
D gene: -
clone size: -
CDR3 protein: CSVAGSTNEKLFF
CDR3 DNA: TGCAGCGTTGCAGGGTCTACTAATGAAAAACTGTTTTTT

J gene: TRBJ2-2
V gene: TRBV5-1
D gene: TRBD1
clone size: -
CDR3 protein: CASSRDSYTGELFF
CDR3 DNA: TGCGCCAGCAGTCGGGACAGCTACACCGGGGAGCTGTTTTTT

J gene: TRBJ1-1
V gene: TRBV15
D gene: TRBD1
clone size: -
CDR3 protein: CATSRGGQGAAEAFF
CDR3 DNA: TGTGCCACCAGCAGAGGTGGACAGGGGGCGGCTGAAGCTTTCTTT

J gene: TRBJ1-6
V gene: TRBV7-2
D gene: -
clone size: few
CDR3 protein: CASSLGGPNSPLHF
CDR3 DNA: TGTGCCAGCAGCTTAGGAGGGCCCAATTCACCCCTCCACTTT

J gene: TRBJ2-7
V gene: TRBV7-9
D gene: TRBD1
clone size: few
CDR3 protein: CARRTGSGYEQYF
CDR3 DNA: TGTGCCAGAAGGACAGGGAGTGGGTACGAGCAGTACTTC

J gene: TRBJ1-2
V gene: TRBV2
D gene: -
clone size: -
CDR3 protein: CASSEANSIYYGYTF
CDR3 DNA: TGTGCCAGCAGTGAAGCGAACTCCATTTATTATGGCTACACCTTC

J gene: TRBJ1-2
V gene: TRBV2
D gene: -
clone size: -
CDR3 protein: CASSGIRGRDYGYTF
CDR3 DNA: TGTGCCAGCAGTGGAATCCGCGGCAGGGACTATGGCTACACCTTC

J gene: TRBJ1-2
V gene: TRBV30
D gene: TRBD1
clone size: -
CDR3 protein: CARSRDRGRGYTF
CDR3 DNA: TGTGCCCGAAGCCGGGACAGGGGGCGCGGCTACACCTTC

J gene: TRBJ2-5
V gene: TRBV7-9
D gene: TRBD1
clone size: -
CDR3 protein: CASSLGTVTGTKETQYF
CDR3 DNA: TGTGCCAGCAGCTTAGGTACCGTGACAGGGACGAAAGAGACCCAGTACTTC

J gene: TRBJ2-1
V gene: TRBV30
D gene: TRBD1
clone size: once
CDR3 protein: CAWRERDRGIYEQFF
CDR3 DNA: TGTGCCTGGAGGGAAAGGGACAGGGGAATCTATGAGCAGTTCTTC

J gene: TRBJ1-1
V gene: TRBV18
D gene: TRBD1
clone size: -
CDR3 protein: CASSLTDRVGNTEAFF
CDR3 DNA: TGTGCCAGCTCACTGACCGACAGGGTGGGGAACACTGAAGCTTTCTTT

J gene: TRBJ2-2
V gene: TRBV5-1
D gene: TRBD1
clone size: -
CDR3 protein: CASSAGQGAGELFF
CDR3 DNA: TGCGCCAGCAGCGCCGGACAGGGGGCCGGGGAGCTGTTTTTT

J gene: TRBJ2-5
V gene: TRBV15
D gene: -
clone size: -
CDR3 protein: CATSREGNTEETQYF
CDR3 DNA: TGTGCCACCAGCAGAGAGGGCAACACCGAAGAGACCCAGTACTTC

J gene: TRBJ1-6
V gene: TRBV9
D gene: TRBD1
clone size: -
CDR3 protein: CASSVDFRGQRDNSPLHF
CDR3 DNA: TGTGCCAGCAGCGTCGACTTCAGGGGGCAAAGGGATAATTCACCCCTCCACTTT

J gene: TRBJ2-1
V gene: TRBV10-3
D gene: TRBD1
clone size: -
CDR3 protein: CAIRKTGQGGNEQFF
CDR3 DNA: TGTGCCATCAGAAAAACCGGACAGGGGGGGAATGAGCAGTTCTTC

J gene: TRBJ2-2
V gene: TRBV30
D gene: TRBD1
clone size: few
CDR3 protein: CAWKTGQGYTGELFF
CDR3 DNA: TGTGCCTGGAAGACAGGACAGGGATACACCGGGGAGCTGTTTTTT

J gene: TRBJ1-2
V gene: TRBV4-3
D gene: -
clone size: -
CDR3 protein: CASSQDRSANYGYTF
CDR3 DNA: TGCGCCAGCAGCCAAGATCGATCCGCGAACTATGGCTACACCTTC

J gene: TRBJ2-4
V gene: TRBV2
D gene: -
clone size: once
CDR3 protein: CASRVTGRGDQYF
CDR3 DNA: TGTGCCAGCAGAGTTACAGGGCGAGGTGATCAGTACTTC

J gene: TRBJ1-5
V gene: TRBV30
D gene: -
clone size: -
CDR3 protein: CAWSVGHDRPQHF
CDR3 DNA: TGTGCCTGGAGTGTTGGCCATGATCGGCCCCAGCATTTT

J gene: TRBJ2-2
V gene: TRBV4-3
D gene: TRBD2
clone size: -
CDR3 protein: CASSQDARPAGAIGELFF
CDR3 DNA: TGCGCCAGCAGCCAAGATGCGAGGCCAGCGGGGGCAATCGGGGAGCTGTTTTTT

J gene: TRBJ2-7
V gene: TRBV30
D gene: TRBD2
clone size: -
CDR3 protein: CAWTGLASGYEQYF
CDR3 DNA: TGTGCCTGGACCGGACTAGCAAGCGGCTACGAGCAGTACTTC

J gene: TRBJ1-1
V gene: TRBV29-1
D gene: -
clone size: -
CDR3 protein: CSVQPDSMNTEAFF
CDR3 DNA: TGCAGCGTCCAGCCGGACAGTATGAACACTGAAGCTTTCTTT